These T cell receptor beta chains were read from a single sample in a study of CD8 T cells in ankylosing spondylitis. TCRdb reprocessed the 5' RACE reads with MiXCR, giving one entry per CDR3 protein. The repertoire has about 460,000 distinct CDR3 sequences, roughly 5.3% of them found once; the top ten carry under 4.5%. The sample was blood, either unsorted or a sorted T cell fraction (not recorded which). All receptors derive from a male donor with ankylosing spondylitis. CDR3s include the opening cysteine and the closing phenylalanine or tryptophan. A D gene is named only where the DNA matches it firmly. Clone size is given for some rows only: seen once, a few or many times, or a class if the clone is expanded.

D gene	V gene	J gene	clone size	CDR3 protein	CDR3 DNA
TRBD2	TRBV5-1	TRBJ2-3	many	CASRRLAEMTDTQYF	TGCGCCAGCAGAAGACTAGCGGAGATGACAGATACGCAGTATTTT
.	TRBV20-1	TRBJ2-6	few	CSARESSGANVLTF	TGCAGTGCTAGGGAGAGCTCTGGGGCCAACGTCCTGACTTTC
.	TRBV4-2	TRBJ1-5	many	CASSQERQINNQPQHF	TGTGCCAGCAGCCAAGAAAGACAGATTAATAATCAGCCCCAGCATTTT
.	TRBV5-1	TRBJ2-4	many	CASSFNLPSPLAKNIQYF	TGCGCCAGCAGCTTTAACCTCCCAAGTCCGCTAGCCAAAAACATTCAGTACTTC
.	TRBV21-1	TRBJ1-3	many	CASSHGGGNTIYF	TGTGCCAGCAGCCACGGCGGGGGAAACACCATATATTTT
.	TRBV7-2	TRBJ2-7	many	CASSLVIGEQYF	TGTGCCAGCAGCTTAGTCATCGGCGAGCAGTACTTC
.	TRBV3-1	TRBJ2-1	.	CASSQGGYYNEQFF	TGTGCCAGCAGCCAAGGTGGCTACTACAATGAGCAGTTCTTC
.	TRBV15	TRBJ1-1	many	CATSWDREVTEAFF	TGTGCCACCAGCTGGGACCGAGAAGTAACTGAAGCTTTCTTT
TRBD1	TRBV4-3	TRBJ2-7	many	CASSQGFRGPSYEQYF	TGCGCCAGCAGCCAAGGATTCAGGGGGCCCTCCTACGAGCAGTACTTC
.	TRBV5-1	TRBJ1-1	many	CASSLELGTNTEAFF	TGCGCCAGCAGCTTGGAACTGGGCACGAACACTGAAGCTTTCTTT
TRBD1	TRBV5-1	TRBJ2-5	many	CASTTDRGEETQYF	TGCGCCAGCACCACCGACAGGGGCGAGGAGACCCAGTACTTC
.	TRBV18	TRBJ2-1	few	CASSPPASGRGYNEQFF	TGTGCCAGCTCACCACCTGCGAGCGGGCGCGGGTACAATGAGCAGTTCTTC
TRBD2	TRBV28	TRBJ2-3	.	CASSPSGGPPDTQYF	TGTGCCAGCAGTCCTAGCGGGGGGCCCCCAGATACGCAGTATTTT
TRBD2	TRBV6-2/TRBV6-3	TRBJ2-3	.	CASRDNPSGNEDTQYF	TGTGCCAGCAGAGATAATCCGAGCGGGAATGAAGATACGCAGTATTTT
TRBD1	TRBV7-9	TRBJ1-2	many	CASSLGQGARGYTF	TGTGCCAGCAGCTTAGGACAGGGGGCGCGTGGCTACACCTTC
TRBD1	TRBV24-1	TRBJ2-2	many	CATSGQAAPTGRAGELFF	TGTGCCACCAGCGGTCAGGCGGCGCCGACAGGGAGAGCCGGGGAGCTGTTTTTT
.	TRBV28	TRBJ2-1	many	CASRVRTANNEQFF	TGTGCCAGCAGGGTCCGGACGGCCAACAATGAGCAGTTCTTC
TRBD1	TRBV4-2	TRBJ1-2	.	CASSQGYRGIDGYTF	TGTGCCAGCAGCCAAGGGTACAGGGGGATAGATGGCTACACCTTC
TRBD1	TRBV2	TRBJ1-1	many	CASSADRTNTEAFF	TGTGCCAGCAGTGCGGACAGGACGAACACTGAAGCTTTCTTT